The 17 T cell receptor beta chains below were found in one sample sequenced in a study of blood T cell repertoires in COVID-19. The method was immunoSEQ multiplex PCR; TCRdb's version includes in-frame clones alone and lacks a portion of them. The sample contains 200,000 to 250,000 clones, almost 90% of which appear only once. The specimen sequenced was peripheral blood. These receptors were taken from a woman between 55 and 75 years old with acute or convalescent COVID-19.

The CDR3 coding sequence is TGTGCCTGGAGCGCCCAGGGATACAATGAGCAGTTCTTC. It yields the protein CAWSAQGYNEQFF. V and J are TRBV30 and TRBJ2-1; D may be TRBD1 (5 bases). The CDR3 is 13 amino acids. The germline V gene has CDR1 GTSNPN and CDR2 SVGIG (reference sequence). The V end lost 3 bases, the J end lost 4 bases, and 10 bases lay between the germline ends.

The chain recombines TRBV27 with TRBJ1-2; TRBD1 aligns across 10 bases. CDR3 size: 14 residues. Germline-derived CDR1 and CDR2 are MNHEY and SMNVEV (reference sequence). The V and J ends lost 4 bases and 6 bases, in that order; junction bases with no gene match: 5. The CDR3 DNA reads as TGTGCCAGCAGTTCGGGACAGGGGAACCATGGCTACACCTTC. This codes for CASSSGQGNHGYTF.

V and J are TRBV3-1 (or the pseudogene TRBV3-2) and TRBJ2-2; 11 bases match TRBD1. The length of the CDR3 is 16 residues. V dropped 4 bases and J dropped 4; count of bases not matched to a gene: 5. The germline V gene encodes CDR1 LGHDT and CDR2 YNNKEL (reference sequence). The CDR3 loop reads CASSLGTGGFTGELFF. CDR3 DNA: TGTGCCAGCAGCCTCGGGACAGGGGGTTTCACCGGGGAGCTGTTTTTT.

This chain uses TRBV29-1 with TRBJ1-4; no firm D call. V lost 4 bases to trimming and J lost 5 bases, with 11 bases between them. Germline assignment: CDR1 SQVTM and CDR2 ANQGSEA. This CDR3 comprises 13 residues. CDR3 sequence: CSVGWRVNEKLFF. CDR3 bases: TGCAGCGTTGGTTGGAGGGTAAATGAAAAACTGTTTTTT.

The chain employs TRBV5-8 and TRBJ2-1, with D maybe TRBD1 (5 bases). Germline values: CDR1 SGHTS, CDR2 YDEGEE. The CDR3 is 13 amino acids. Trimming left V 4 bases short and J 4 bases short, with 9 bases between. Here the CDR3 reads CASSAGYYNEQFF. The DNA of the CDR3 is TGTGCCAGCAGCGCAGGGTATTACAATGAGCAGTTCTTC.

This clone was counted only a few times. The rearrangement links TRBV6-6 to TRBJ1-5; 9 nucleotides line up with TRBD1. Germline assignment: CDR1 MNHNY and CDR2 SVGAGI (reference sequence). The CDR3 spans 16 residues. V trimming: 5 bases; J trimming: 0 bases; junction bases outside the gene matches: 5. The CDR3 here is CASSQDRGTSNQPQHF. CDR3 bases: TGTGCCAGCAGTCAAGACAGGGGGACTAGCAATCAGCCCCAGCATTTT.

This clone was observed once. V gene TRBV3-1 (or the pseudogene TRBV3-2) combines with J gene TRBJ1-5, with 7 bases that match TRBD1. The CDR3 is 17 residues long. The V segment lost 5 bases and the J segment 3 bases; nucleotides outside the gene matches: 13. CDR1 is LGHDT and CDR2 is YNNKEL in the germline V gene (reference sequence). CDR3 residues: CASSKGAGGNSNQPQHF. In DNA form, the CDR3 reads TGTGCCAGCAGCAAAGGGGCAGGGGGGAACTCCAATCAGCCCCAGCATTTT.

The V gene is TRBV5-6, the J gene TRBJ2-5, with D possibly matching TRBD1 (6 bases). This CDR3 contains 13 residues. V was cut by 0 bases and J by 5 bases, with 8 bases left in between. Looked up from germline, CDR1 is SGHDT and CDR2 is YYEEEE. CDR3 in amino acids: CASSLAGVETQYF. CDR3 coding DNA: TGTGCCAGCAGCTTGGCAGGGGTGGAGACCCAGTACTTC.

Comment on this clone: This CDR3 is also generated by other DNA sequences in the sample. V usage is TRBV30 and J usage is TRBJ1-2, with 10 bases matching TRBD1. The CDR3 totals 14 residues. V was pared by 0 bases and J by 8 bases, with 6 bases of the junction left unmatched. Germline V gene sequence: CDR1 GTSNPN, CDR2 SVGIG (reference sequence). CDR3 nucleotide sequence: TGTGCCTGGAGTGTACGCCGGACAGGGGGGGGCTACACCTTC. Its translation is CAWSVRRTGGGYTF.

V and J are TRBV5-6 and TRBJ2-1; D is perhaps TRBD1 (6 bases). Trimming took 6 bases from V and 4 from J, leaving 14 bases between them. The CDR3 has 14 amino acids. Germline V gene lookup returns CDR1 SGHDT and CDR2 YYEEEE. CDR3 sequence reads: CASTTDSAYNEQFF. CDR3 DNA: TGTGCCAGCACCACGGACAGCGCTTACAATGAGCAGTTCTTC.

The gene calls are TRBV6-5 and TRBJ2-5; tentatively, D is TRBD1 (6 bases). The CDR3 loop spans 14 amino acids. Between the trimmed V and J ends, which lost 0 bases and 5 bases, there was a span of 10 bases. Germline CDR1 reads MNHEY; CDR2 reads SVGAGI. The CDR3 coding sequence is TGTGCCAGCAGTTACTCGACAGGCGGGGAGACCCAGTACTTC. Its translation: CASSYSTGGETQYF.

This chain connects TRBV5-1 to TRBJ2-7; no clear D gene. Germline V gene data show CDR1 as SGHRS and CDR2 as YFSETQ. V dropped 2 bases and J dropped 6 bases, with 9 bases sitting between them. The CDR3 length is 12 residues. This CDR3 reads CASSFPSAEQYF. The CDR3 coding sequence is TGCGCCAGCAGCTTTCCCAGCGCCGAGCAGTACTTC. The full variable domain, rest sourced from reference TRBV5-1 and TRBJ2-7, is KAGVTQTPRYLIKTRGQQVTLSCSPISGHRSVSWYQQTPGQGLQFLFEYFSETQRNKGNFPGRFSGRQFSNSRSEMNVSTLELGDSALYLCASSFPSAEQYFGPGTRLTVT.

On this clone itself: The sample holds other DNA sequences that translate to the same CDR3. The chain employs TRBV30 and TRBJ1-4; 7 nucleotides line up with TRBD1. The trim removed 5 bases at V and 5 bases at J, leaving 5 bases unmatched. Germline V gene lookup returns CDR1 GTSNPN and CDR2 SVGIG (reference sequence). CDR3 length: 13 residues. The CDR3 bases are TGTGCCTGGTCCCGGGACAGCAATGAAAAACTGTTTTTT. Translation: CAWSRDSNEKLFF.

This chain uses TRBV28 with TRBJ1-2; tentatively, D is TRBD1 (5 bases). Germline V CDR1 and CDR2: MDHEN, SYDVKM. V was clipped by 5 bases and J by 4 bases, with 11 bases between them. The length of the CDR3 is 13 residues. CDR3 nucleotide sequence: TGTGCCAGCAGTCCAGGGTCAAGCTATGGCTACACCTTC. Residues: CASSPGSSYGYTF.

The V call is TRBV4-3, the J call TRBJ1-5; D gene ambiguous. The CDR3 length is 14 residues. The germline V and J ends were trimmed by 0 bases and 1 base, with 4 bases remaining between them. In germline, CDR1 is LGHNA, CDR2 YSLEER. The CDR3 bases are TGCGCCAGCAGCCAAGATCTAAGCAATCAGCCCCAGCATTTT. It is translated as CASSQDLSNQPQHF.

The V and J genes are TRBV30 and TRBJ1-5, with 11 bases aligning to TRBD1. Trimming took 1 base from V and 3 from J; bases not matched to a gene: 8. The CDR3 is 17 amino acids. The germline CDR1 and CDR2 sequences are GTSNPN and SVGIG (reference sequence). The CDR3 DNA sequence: TGTGCCTGGAGTGCGGACAGGGGGCCCCGATCCAATCAGCCCCAGCATTTT. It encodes CAWSADRGPRSNQPQHF.

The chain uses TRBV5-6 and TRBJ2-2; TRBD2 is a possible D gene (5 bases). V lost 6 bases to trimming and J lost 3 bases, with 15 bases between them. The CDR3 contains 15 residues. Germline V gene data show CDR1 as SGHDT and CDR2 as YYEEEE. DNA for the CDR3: TGTGCCAGCATCCTTTCTGACTACCACACCGGGGAGCTGTTTTTT. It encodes CASILSDYHTGELFF.